The next 17 T cell receptor beta chains were all read from a single sample in a study of T-cell memory formation after mild COVID-19. MiXCR was run by TCRdb on the 5' RACE reads, yielding one entry per CDR3 protein. Of 200,000 to 250,000 distinct CDR3 sequences listed, 9.5% were seen once; the top ten hold 3.5%. The sequenced sample consisted of PBMCs or a T cell subset sorted from them (not recorded which). These TCRs come from a man aged 18 to 29 who had mild COVID-19 (a few samples of this study predate the infection). Cell type and time point are not known.

This clonotype was counted ten times or more. The CDR3 sequence is CASSTQGARETQYF. CDR3 coding DNA: TGTGCCAGCAGCACCCAGGGGGCGAGAGAGACCCAGTACTTC. V gene TRBV7-2 combines with J gene TRBJ2-5, with 8 bases lining up with TRBD1. This CDR3 contains 14 residues. Germline CDR1 reads SGHTA; CDR2 reads FQGNSA. The trim removed 5 bases at V and 4 bases at J, leaving 6 bases unmatched.

A few counts support this clonotype. This sequence joins TRBV20-1 and TRBJ1-5, with D possibly matching TRBD1 (5 bases). V was clipped by 5 bases and J by 2 bases, with 16 bases between them. Germline V gene sequence: CDR1 DFQATT, CDR2 SNEGSKA (reference sequence). This CDR3 contains 15 residues. CDR3 region: CSALSGANGNQPQHF. As DNA, the CDR3 is TGCAGTGCTCTGTCCGGGGCGAACGGCAATCAGCCCCAGCATTTT.

CDR3 protein: CASSSPLLMNTEAFF. The CDR3 region has the DNA TGTGCCAGCAGTTCGCCACTTTTAATGAACACTGAAGCTTTCTTT. V usage is TRBV6-5 and J usage is TRBJ1-1; no reliable D call. The CDR3 is 15 amino acids. V was cut by 4 bases and J by 0 bases, with 12 bases left in between. Germline V gives CDR1 MNHEY, CDR2 SVGAGI.

The V gene is TRBV18, the J gene TRBJ1-5; 10 positions match TRBD1. The CDR3 length is 16 residues. CDR1 KGHSH and CDR2 LQKENI come from the germline V gene. The J segment lost 2 bases and the V segment lost 2 bases, leaving 3 bases of the junction unmatched. The CDR3 spells CASSPVGTGGNQPQHF. The DNA of the CDR3 is TGTGCCAGCTCACCAGTCGGGACAGGGGGCAATCAGCCCCAGCATTTT.

This clonotype was counted a few times. This chain joins TRBV10-3 and TRBJ2-7, with D unclear. V lost 6 bases and J 3 bases, leaving 9 bases between the germline ends. CDR1 and CDR2 from the germline V gene are ENHRY and SYGVKD. The CDR3 contains 12 residues. The CDR3 spells CAISQRNYEQYF. The CDR3, as DNA: TGTGCCATCAGCCAGAGAAACTACGAGCAGTACTTC.

This clonotype was counted a few times. The chain carries TRBV12-3 or TRBV12-4 and TRBJ1-2; 8 bases are shared with TRBD1. The CDR3 extends over 13 amino acids. Trimming removed 5 bases from V and 8 bases from J; junction bases left unmatched: 7. This CDR3 is CASSGQGGEGYTF. The CDR3 nucleotides are TGTGCCAGCAGTGGACAGGGAGGAGAAGGCTACACCTTC.

This clonotype has a count of ten or more. Its ends do not fully match the called genes, so a read error is possible. The chain uses TRBV5-1 and TRBJ2-7, with a weak D call TRBD2 (5 bases). The germline gives CDR1 SGHRS, CDR2 YFSETQ. The CDR3 is 14 amino acids. The CDR3 DNA reads TGTGCCAGCAGCCTGACGGGGAGCTCCTACGAGCAGTACTTC. Translation gives CASSLTGSSYEQYF.

This clonotype appeared many times. The chain is built from TRBV12-3 or TRBV12-4 and TRBJ2-7, with D possibly matching TRBD1 (5 bases). The CDR3 is 15 residues long. The ends were cut back, 6 bases at V and 3 bases at J, with 18 bases in the middle. DNA for the CDR3: TGTGCCAGCAGCCCCCCCAGGGTAAACCTCTACGAGCAGTACTTC. It yields the protein CASSPPRVNLYEQYF.

The V and J genes are TRBV15 and TRBJ1-1; maybe TRBD1 (5 bases). There are 13 residues in the CDR3. V was cut by 1 base and J by 8 bases, with 11 bases left in between. The V gene's germline CDR1 is LNHNV and CDR2 YYDKDF (reference sequence). The CDR3: CATSRGSGSEAFF. The CDR3 DNA follows: TGTGCCACCAGCAGAGGATCAGGGTCCGAAGCTTTCTTT.

This clonotype was counted a few times. The V gene is TRBV7-3, the J gene TRBJ2-5, with TRBD2 identical over 13 bases. The V segment lost 5 bases and the J segment 7 bases; nucleotides outside the gene matches: 4. Germline V gene lookup returns CDR1 SGHTA and CDR2 FQGTGA. The length of the CDR3 is 14 residues. CDR3 sequence: CASSPTSGGGTQYF. DNA for the CDR3: TGTGCCAGCAGCCCTACTAGCGGGGGGGGGACCCAGTACTTC. The full variable domain, its missing parts supplied by reference TRBV7-3 and TRBJ2-5, is GAGVSQTPSNKVTEKGKYVELRCDPISGHTALYWYRQSLGQGPEFLIYFQGTGAADDSGLPNDRFFAVRPEGSVSTLKIQRTERGDSAVYLCASSPTSGGGTQYFGPGTRLLVL.

This chain joins TRBV5-1 and TRBJ2-5; 10 positions match TRBD2. The V and J ends lost 0 bases and 5 bases, in that order; junction bases with no gene match: 7. The CDR3 sequence is 16 residues long. CDR1 is SGHRS, CDR2 YFSETQ, per germline. Here the CDR3 DNA reads TGCGCCAGCAGCTTGGCAACTAGCGGGGTTCCGGAGACCCAGTACTTC. Protein sequence: CASSLATSGVPETQYF.

The gene calls are TRBV20-1 and TRBJ1-1; D ambiguous. This CDR3 is built from 11 residues. Looked up from germline, CDR1 is DFQATT and CDR2 is SNEGSKA (reference sequence). The CDR3 is CSTSGDTEAFF. Here the CDR3 DNA reads TGCTCAACCTCAGGTGACACTGAAGCTTTCTTT.

J is TRBJ2-5 and V is TRBV5-6; TRBD1 might be the D (5 bases). CDR1 and CDR2 from the germline V gene are SGHDT and YYEEEE. V lost 2 bases and J 5 bases, leaving 19 bases between the germline ends. This CDR3 region has 16 residues. The CDR3 spells CASSFLDNRMRETQYF. As DNA, the CDR3 is TGTGCCAGCAGCTTCTTGGACAACCGTATGAGGGAGACCCAGTACTTC.

The table lists this clonotype with many counts. V is TRBV7-3 and J is TRBJ2-3, with 11 nucleotides matching TRBD2. The trim removed 5 bases at V and 1 base at J, leaving 5 bases unmatched. The CDR3 extends over 16 amino acids. Germline loops: CDR1 SGHTA, CDR2 FQGTGA. CDR3 in amino acids: CASSKGGLAGTDTQYF. The DNA of the CDR3 is TGTGCCAGCAGCAAAGGGGGACTAGCGGGCACAGATACGCAGTATTTT.

This clonotype was counted only a few times. The chain uses TRBV7-9 and TRBJ1-1; TRBD1 matches 10 bases. The CDR3 runs 15 residues. Germline V gene sequence: CDR1 SEHNR, CDR2 FQNEAQ (reference sequence). With V trimmed by 4 bases and J by 4 bases, 6 bases remained unmatched. Here the CDR3 DNA reads TGTGCCAGCAGCTGGGGGACAGGGGAGAGCACTGAAGCTTTCTTT. Residues: CASSWGTGESTEAFF. The full variable domain, its missing parts supplied by reference TRBV7-9 and TRBJ1-1, is DTGVSQNPRHKITKRGQNVTFRCDPISEHNRLYWYRQTLGQGPEFLTYFQNEAQLEKSRLLSDRFSAERPKGSFSTLEIQRTEQGDSAMYLCASSWGTGESTEAFFGQGTRLTVV.

Here the CDR3 DNA reads TGTGCCAGCGGGGGGACCAGGGGGACTGAAGCTTTCTTT. This encodes CASGGTRGTEAFF. This chain uses TRBV12-3 or TRBV12-4 with TRBJ1-1; 7 bases agree with TRBD1. The junction had 8 bases not matched to a gene; V was cut back by 8 bases and J by 5 bases. This CDR3 contains 13 residues.

This chain links TRBV20-1 with TRBJ2-5, with D hard to call. V lost 2 bases, J lost 3 bases, and 1 base lay in between. The V gene's germline CDR1 is DFQATT and CDR2 SNEGSKA (reference sequence). The CDR3 consists of 10 residues. CDR3 in amino acids: CSARKETQYF. CDR3 in DNA: TGCAGTGCTAGAAAAGAGACCCAGTACTTC.